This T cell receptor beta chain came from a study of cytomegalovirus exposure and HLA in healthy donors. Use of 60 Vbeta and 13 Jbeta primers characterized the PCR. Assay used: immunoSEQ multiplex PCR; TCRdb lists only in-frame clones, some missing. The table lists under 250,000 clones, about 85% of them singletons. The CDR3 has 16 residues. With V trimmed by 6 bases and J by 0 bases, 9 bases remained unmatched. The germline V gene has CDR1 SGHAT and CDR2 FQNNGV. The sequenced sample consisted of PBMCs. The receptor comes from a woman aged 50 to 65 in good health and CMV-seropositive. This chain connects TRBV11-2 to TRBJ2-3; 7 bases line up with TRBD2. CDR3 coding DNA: TGTGCCAGCAGAGCCCTCGGGGGGATGAGCACAGATACGCAGTATTTT. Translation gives CASRALGGMSTDTQYF.